The rows below give T cell receptor beta chains drawn from one sample of a study of blood T cell repertoires in COVID-19. The table came from immunoSEQ multiplex PCR; TCRdb's copy has only in-frame clones and leaves some out. Of 200,000 to 250,000 clones in the sample, about three quarters were seen once. Sequencing was done on a sample of peripheral blood. All receptors come from a woman between 65 and 79 years old with acute or convalescent COVID-19. Each CDR3 is given with its conserved first and last residue. Fields, in order: clone size, V gene, J gene, D gene, CDR3 DNA, CDR3 protein. The D gene is left open where the match is weak. The listing skips clone size in some rows; elsewhere it reads once, few, many or a size class.

clone size: -; V gene: TRBV19; J gene: TRBJ1-1; D gene: -; CDR3 DNA: TGTGCCAGTAGTATAGAGGGGCAGGCCGGATTGAACACTGAAGCTTTCTTT; CDR3 protein: CASSIEGQAGLNTEAFF
clone size: -; V gene: TRBV9; J gene: TRBJ2-5; D gene: -; CDR3 DNA: TGTGCCAGCAGCGTAAGCCCCCAGGGGCGAGAGACCCAGTACTTC; CDR3 protein: CASSVSPQGRETQYF
clone size: -; V gene: TRBV5-4; J gene: TRBJ2-1; D gene: TRBD2; CDR3 DNA: TGTGCCAGCAGCTTGGGGAGTAGCGGGGGGCTATACAATGAGCAGTTCTTC; CDR3 protein: CASSLGSSGGLYNEQFF
clone size: -; V gene: TRBV25-1; J gene: TRBJ2-5; D gene: TRBD1; CDR3 DNA: TGTGCCAGCAGTGAAAGGGGGACAGGGGAAGAGACCCAGTACTTC; CDR3 protein: CASSERGTGEETQYF
clone size: -; V gene: TRBV27; J gene: TRBJ2-3; D gene: TRBD1; CDR3 DNA: TGTGCCAGCAGTCCAGATTTGACAGGGTTGGGTAATACGCAGTATTTT; CDR3 protein: CASSPDLTGLGNTQYF
clone size: -; V gene: TRBV4-1; J gene: TRBJ2-5; D gene: -; CDR3 DNA: TGCGCCAGCAGATCGCCCGGAGGGGAGACCCAGTACTTC; CDR3 protein: CASRSPGGETQYF
clone size: -; V gene: TRBV7-9; J gene: TRBJ2-7; D gene: -; CDR3 DNA: TGTGCCAGCAGCCATTCAGGATTATACGAGCAGTACTTC; CDR3 protein: CASSHSGLYEQYF
clone size: -; V gene: TRBV3-1/TRBV3-2; J gene: TRBJ2-5; D gene: TRBD2; CDR3 DNA: TGTGCCAGCAGCCAAGGCAGGCTAGCGGGGGGTGAGACCCAGTACTTC; CDR3 protein: CASSQGRLAGGETQYF
clone size: -; V gene: TRBV28; J gene: TRBJ1-2; D gene: -; CDR3 DNA: TGTGCCAGCAGTTTAAATCTGTCAGGAGGCAGTGGCTACACCTTC; CDR3 protein: CASSLNLSGGSGYTF
clone size: -; V gene: TRBV19; J gene: TRBJ1-2; D gene: -; CDR3 DNA: TGTGCCAGTAGTAACTCGGGACAAGAAAACTATGGCTACACCTTC; CDR3 protein: CASSNSGQENYGYTF
clone size: -; V gene: TRBV3-1/TRBV3-2; J gene: TRBJ1-4; D gene: -; CDR3 DNA: TGTGCCAGCAGCCCCTGGGGGGGCGGTAATGAAAAACTGTTTTTT; CDR3 protein: CASSPWGGGNEKLFF
clone size: -; V gene: TRBV10-3; J gene: TRBJ2-1; D gene: TRBD2; CDR3 DNA: TGTGCCATCAGCCCGACTAGCCTAGAACAACCCTACAATGAGCAGTTCTTC; CDR3 protein: CAISPTSLEQPYNEQFF
clone size: -; V gene: TRBV5-8; J gene: TRBJ2-5; D gene: TRBD1; CDR3 DNA: TGTGCCAGCAGACAAGGGACAGGGCTAACGGAGGAGACCCAGTACTTC; CDR3 protein: CASRQGTGLTEETQYF
clone size: few; V gene: TRBV4-1; J gene: TRBJ2-3; D gene: TRBD1; CDR3 DNA: TGCGCCAGCAGTCGACAGGGTGAGTCAGATACGCAGTATTTT; CDR3 protein: CASSRQGESDTQYF
clone size: -; V gene: TRBV7-8; J gene: TRBJ1-2; D gene: -; CDR3 DNA: TGTGCCAGCAGCTTAGGGGCGATCTATGGCTACACCTTC; CDR3 protein: CASSLGAIYGYTF
clone size: -; V gene: TRBV13; J gene: TRBJ2-2; D gene: TRBD1; CDR3 DNA: TGTGCCAGCAGCTTAGGCCGGACAGGGGGCCCGGCCGGGGAGCTGTTTTTT; CDR3 protein: CASSLGRTGGPAGELFF
clone size: -; V gene: TRBV5-1; J gene: TRBJ1-1; D gene: -; CDR3 DNA: TGCGCCAGTCAAAGACGGGAAAACACTGAAGCTTTCTTT; CDR3 protein: CASQRRENTEAFF
clone size: -; V gene: TRBV6-5; J gene: TRBJ1-2; D gene: -; CDR3 DNA: TGTGCCAGCAGGCCATCCGGGAGGGGGGAAGGCTACACCTTC; CDR3 protein: CASRPSGRGEGYTF
clone size: -; V gene: TRBV6-2/TRBV6-3; J gene: TRBJ1-1; D gene: -; CDR3 DNA: TGTGCCAGCAGTTTTAGCGCGGTTGGCAGGGGATCGGTCCCAAACACTGAAGCTTTCTTT; CDR3 protein: CASSFSAVGRGSVPNTEAFF
clone size: -; V gene: TRBV3-1/TRBV3-2; J gene: TRBJ2-2; D gene: TRBD1; CDR3 DNA: TGTGCCAGCAGCTACAGGGGGCAGAACGGGGAGCTGTTTTTT; CDR3 protein: CASSYRGQNGELFF
clone size: -; V gene: TRBV6-5; J gene: TRBJ2-3; D gene: TRBD2; CDR3 DNA: TGTGCCAGCAGTTACTCTGGTAGCGGGGGTACAGATACGCAGTATTTT; CDR3 protein: CASSYSGSGGTDTQYF
clone size: -; V gene: TRBV10-3; J gene: TRBJ2-3; D gene: -; CDR3 DNA: TGTGCCATCAGAGGGGGGGCTGGAGATACGCAGTATTTT; CDR3 protein: CAIRGGAGDTQYF
clone size: -; V gene: TRBV4-1; J gene: TRBJ2-7; D gene: TRBD2; CDR3 DNA: TGCGCCAGCAGCCAAGATTGGGGGGGATCGGAGCAGTACTTC; CDR3 protein: CASSQDWGGSEQYF
clone size: -; V gene: TRBV12-3/TRBV12-4; J gene: TRBJ1-2; D gene: -; CDR3 DNA: TGTGCCAGCAGAGTACAGCCCAGTAGTGGCTACACCTTC; CDR3 protein: CASRVQPSSGYTF
clone size: -; V gene: TRBV3-1/TRBV3-2; J gene: TRBJ2-1; D gene: TRBD2; CDR3 DNA: TGTGCCAGCAGCCTCGGGGGGGGCCAGGCCAATGAGCAGTTCTTC; CDR3 protein: CASSLGGGQANEQFF
clone size: -; V gene: TRBV6-6; J gene: TRBJ2-7; D gene: -; CDR3 DNA: TGTGCCAGCAGACCCGCCACCGGGGTATCCTACGAGCAGTACTTC; CDR3 protein: CASRPATGVSYEQYF
clone size: -; V gene: TRBV5-4; J gene: TRBJ2-5; D gene: TRBD2; CDR3 DNA: TGTGCCAGCAGCTTGGCTAGCGGGGGGAGGGAGACCCAGTACTTC; CDR3 protein: CASSLASGGRETQYF